The source of this TCR beta chain is a study of T cell clonality in common variable immunodeficiency. Ten or more counts support this clone. The missing CDR3 end, 3 residues past where the read stops, is filled in from the germline J gene. The repertoire was sequenced with immunoSEQ multiplex PCR; TCRdb's copy has only in-frame clones and lacks some. Singletons are absent from the sample, which has about 66,000 clones. Looked up from germline, CDR1 is SGHDT and CDR2 is YYEEEE. The V end was cut by 0 bases, the J end by 0 bases, with 9 bases between. This CDR3 is built from 15 residues. The sequenced sample consisted of peripheral blood mononuclear cells. The clonotype originates from a person between 18 and 69 years old in good health. The chain joins TRBV5-6 to TRBJ1-1; maybe TRBD1 (5 bases). The CDR3 loop is CASSLGAGLNTEAFF. The sequenced CDR3 bases are TGTGCCAGCAGCTTGGGGGCAGGGTTGAACACTGAA.